This T cell receptor beta chain was documented in a study of blood T cell repertoires in COVID-19. Study in general: The origin of the acute and convalescent COVID-19 samples was the United States, Italy and Spain. T cells, B-cell-depleted T cells, or PBMCs supplied cDNA or gDNA.

Authors' data handling: Reference gene primer amplification yielded estimated nucleated cell counts. The data were produced by immunoSEQ multiplex PCR, yet TCRdb's version contains in-frame clones alone and is incomplete. The DNA was the basis for D and trimming; V, J and clone size are from that table. The sample holds 200,000 or so clones, 80% to 85% seen once. The V end was cut by 3 bases, the J end by 4 bases, with 6 bases between. This CDR3 has 12 amino acids. This sequence joins TRBV12-3 or TRBV12-4 and TRBJ2-5; D uncertain. This TCR derives from a woman aged 55-69 years who had recovered from COVID-19. Sequences were obtained from peripheral blood. The CDR3: CASSFLVETQYF. In DNA, the CDR3 is TGTGCCAGCAGTTTCCTCGTAGAGACCCAGTACTTC.